The rows below give T cell receptor beta chains drawn from one sample of a study of prognosis after radiotherapy for stage I lung cancer. TCRdb independently ran MiXCR on the multiplex PCR reads; one entry per CDR3 protein. The data hold more than 30,000 distinct CDR3 sequences, with about 40% observed a single time. This sample comprised PBMCs, obtained before or after stereotactic body radiation therapy (not recorded which). These receptor sequences come from a donor over 45 with non-small cell lung cancer. Each CDR3 is given with its conserved first and last residue. The D gene is left open where the match is weak. Size values are once, few and many counts, or a class for expanded clones, and some rows have none.

cdr3_aa cdr3_nt v_call d_call clone_size j_call
CATSDPGTTGNTIYF TGTGCCACCAGTGATCCCGGGACGACTGGAAACACCATATATTTT TRBV24-1 NA many TRBJ1-3
CASSGRYEQYF TGTGCCAGCAGTGGGCGGTACGAGCAGTACTTC TRBV28 NA NA TRBJ2-7
CASKRTGSSYDQYF TGTGCCAGCAAACGGACAGGGAGCTCCTACGATCAGTACTTC TRBV6-1 TRBD1 NA TRBJ2-7
CASTTGMENTIYF TGTGCCAGCACAACAGGGATGGAAAACACCATATATTTT TRBV2 NA NA TRBJ1-3
CASSLAEREVGTDTQYF TGTGCCAGCAGCTTAGCCGAGCGGGAGGTCGGCACAGATACGCAGTATTTT TRBV11-2 TRBD2 many TRBJ2-3
CASISGRATYVYTF TGTGCCAGCATTTCAGGCAGGGCAACCTATGTCTACACCTTC TRBV28 NA NA TRBJ1-2
CASGLRLTGGSNDEQFF TGTGCTAGTGGTTTGAGATTAACAGGGGGCAGCAACGATGAGCAGTTCTTC TRBV12-5 TRBD1 many TRBJ2-1
CASSAGGPRTGELFF TGTGCCAGCAGTGCGGGAGGGCCACGCACCGGGGAGCTGTTTTTT TRBV2 TRBD2 NA TRBJ2-2
CASSYSSTGGTDTQYF TGTGCCAGCAGTTACTCCTCCACCGGGGGCACAGATACGCAGTATTTT TRBV6-2/TRBV6-3 NA many TRBJ2-3
CASSPDISGNTIYF TGCGCCAGCAGCCCGGACATCTCTGGAAACACCATATATTTT TRBV5-1 NA NA TRBJ1-3
CATSDPLGAETQYF TGTGCCACCAGTGATCCCCTTGGAGCAGAGACCCAGTACTTC TRBV24-1 NA NA TRBJ2-5
CAMREDSHTEAFF TGTGCCATGAGGGAGGACTCACACACTGAAGCTTTCTTT TRBV10-3 NA many TRBJ1-1
CASTPGGGNGEQYF TGTGCCAGCACCCCTGGCGGGGGAAACGGCGAGCAGTACTTC TRBV9 TRBD2 many TRBJ2-7
CASSLNAWGPSGANVLTF TGTGCCAGCAGTTTAAATGCCTGGGGACCATCTGGGGCCAACGTCCTGACTTTC TRBV28 NA many TRBJ2-6
CAIIDSTSGGLDTGELFF TGTGCCATCATCGACTCGACTAGTGGGGGGCTCGACACCGGGGAGCTGTTTTTT TRBV9 NA NA TRBJ2-2
CASSPSSTVNYEQYF TGTGCCAGCAGCCCGTCTTCAACGGTGAACTACGAGCAGTACTTC TRBV27 NA medium-sized TRBJ2-7
CASSQDWGGFREKLFF TGTGCCAGCAGCCAAGATTGGGGGGGCTTTCGGGAAAAACTGTTTTTT TRBV14 NA many TRBJ1-4
CASSLEGVFPDEQYF TGCGCCAGCAGCTTGGAGGGGGTCTTCCCTGACGAGCAGTACTTC TRBV5-1 NA many TRBJ2-7
CATRGKGTGRDTQYF TGTGCCACCAGGGGCAAGGGGACAGGGAGAGATACGCAGTATTTT TRBV24-1 TRBD1 NA TRBJ2-3
CASSLSPGSNYGYTF TGCGCCAGCAGCTTGTCGCCAGGGAGTAACTATGGCTACACCTTC TRBV5-1 NA many TRBJ1-2
CASRKEQSGNEQFF TGTGCCAGCAGGAAAGAGCAGAGTGGGAATGAGCAGTTCTTC TRBV6-1 NA many TRBJ2-1
CSARVTSGRAGTGELFF TGCAGTGCTAGAGTGACTAGCGGGAGGGCGGGCACCGGGGAGCTGTTTTTT TRBV20-1 TRBD2 many TRBJ2-2
CASSTGSENTIYF TGTGCCAGCAGTACAGGGTCGGAAAACACCATATATTTT TRBV9 NA NA TRBJ1-3
CASRLAGSNEQFF TGTGCCAGTAGACTAGCGGGATCAAATGAGCAGTTCTTC TRBV6-1 TRBD2 medium-sized TRBJ2-1
CASSGGTSGGNTGELFF TGTGCCAGCAGCGGGGGGACTAGCGGGGGGAACACCGGGGAGCTGTTTTTT TRBV5-4 TRBD2 many TRBJ2-2
CASSYSSHRYSYNEQFF TGTGCCAGCAGTTACTCGTCCCACAGGTACTCCTACAATGAGCAGTTCTTC TRBV6-5 NA medium-sized TRBJ2-1
CASSLQDNSPLHF TGTGCCAGCAGCTTACAGGATAATTCACCCCTCCACTTT TRBV11-3 NA NA TRBJ1-6
CSARDYGEGFGSPLHF TGCAGTGCTAGAGATTATGGCGAGGGTTTCGGGTCACCCCTCCACTTT TRBV20-1 NA many TRBJ1-6
CASSSTAGTDYEQYF TGCGCCAGCAGCTCAACCGCCGGGACGGATTACGAGCAGTACTTC TRBV5-1 NA NA TRBJ2-7
CSAISGSYEQYF TGCAGTGCCATTAGCGGGAGCTACGAGCAGTACTTC TRBV20-1 TRBD2 NA TRBJ2-7
CASSIPSQGGWNTEAFF TGTGCCAGTAGTATTCCCTCACAGGGGGGCTGGAATACTGAAGCTTTCTTT TRBV19 TRBD1 many TRBJ1-1
CASSSSVGAAYEQYF TGCGCCAGCAGCTCGAGTGTCGGCGCGGCCTACGAGCAGTACTTC TRBV5-1 NA many TRBJ2-7
CASSYFATGELFF TGTGCCAGCAGTTACTTTGCCACCGGGGAGCTGTTTTTT TRBV6-5 NA many TRBJ2-2
CASSLGALFLGQGQYF TGTGCCAGCAGTTTGGGCGCACTCTTCCTGGGGCAAGGGCAGTACTTC TRBV28 NA NA TRBJ2-7
CASIGVHEFEHRGAVF TGTGCCAGTATTGGGGTCCACGAGTTTGAACACCGGGGGGCTGTTTTT TRBV19 NA NA TRBJ2-2
CASSRTPADTQYF TGTGCCAGCAGCCGGACCCCGGCAGATACGCAGTATTTT TRBV2 NA many TRBJ2-3
CASSLTADTEAFF TGCGCCAGCAGCTTAACAGCGGACACTGAAGCTTTCTTT TRBV5-1 NA many TRBJ1-1
CANSPTYNQPQHF TGTGCCAACAGCCCGACATACAATCAGCCCCAGCATTTT TRBV7-6 NA NA TRBJ1-5
CASSSPVGFWGNQPQHF TGTGCCAGCAGTTCGCCGGTCGGGTTCTGGGGCAATCAGCCCCAGCATTTT TRBV28 NA many TRBJ1-5
CASSRTLAGGRGETQYF TGTGCCAGCAGTCGTACTCTAGCGGGGGGGAGAGGAGAGACCCAGTACTTC TRBV6-2/TRBV6-3 TRBD2 NA TRBJ2-5
CASGLHPSGYEQYF TGTGCCAGTGGACTTCATCCGAGTGGCTACGAGCAGTACTTC TRBV7-9 NA many TRBJ2-7
CATSRGRFSYNEQFF TGTGCCACCAGCAGGGGCCGCTTCTCCTACAATGAGCAGTTCTTC TRBV24-1 NA medium-sized TRBJ2-1
CSARANTEAFF TGCAGTGCTAGAGCGAACACTGAAGCTTTCTTT TRBV20-1 NA NA TRBJ1-1
CASSQGRQGLYGYTF TGCGCCAGCAGCCAAGGGCGACAGGGTCTCTATGGCTACACCTTC TRBV4-3 TRBD1 NA TRBJ1-2
CARTHQVSGELFF TGTGCCAGAACTCATCAGGTCTCCGGGGAGCTGTTTTTT TRBV19 NA many TRBJ2-2
CASSLELKRGGHEQFF TGTGCCAGCAGCTTAGAGTTGAAGCGGGGGGGACATGAGCAGTTCTTC TRBV7-9 TRBD2 many TRBJ2-1
CASSPTSATQYF TGTGCCAGCAGTCCTACTAGCGCTACGCAGTATTTT TRBV6-1 TRBD2 NA TRBJ2-3
CASSLLLAGPPSYEQYF TGCGCCAGCAGCTTGCTACTAGCGGGCCCTCCTTCCTACGAGCAGTACTTC TRBV5-1 TRBD2 many TRBJ2-7
CASTKWTGGYEQYF TGTGCCAGCACCAAATGGACAGGGGGCTATGAGCAGTACTTC TRBV6-1 TRBD1 NA TRBJ2-7
CAWSDGLSNQPQHF TGTGCCTGGAGTGACGGGCTTAGCAATCAGCCCCAGCATTTT TRBV30 NA many TRBJ1-5
CASSERQGSLLEHYF TGTGCCAGCAGTGAAAGACAGGGGTCGTTGCTGGAGCATTACTTC TRBV6-1 TRBD1 NA TRBJ2-7
CAYQKQDYGYTF TGTGCCTATCAAAAACAGGACTATGGCTACACCTTC TRBV30 NA NA TRBJ1-2
CSARRLAGRGTDTQYF TGCAGTGCTAGACGACTAGCGGGACGAGGCACAGATACGCAGTATTTT TRBV20-1 TRBD2 NA TRBJ2-3
CASSLCHEQYF TGCGCCAGCAGCTTGTGTCACGAGCAGTACTTC TRBV5-1 NA NA TRBJ2-7
CASSLVGSNTGELFF TGTGCCAGCAGCTTGGTTGGTTCCAACACCGGGGAGCTGTTTTTT TRBV6-1 NA NA TRBJ2-2
CASSLEGTGIPSTDTQYF TGCGCCAGCAGCTTGGAAGGGACAGGGATTCCATCCACAGATACGCAGTATTTT TRBV5-1 TRBD1 NA TRBJ2-3
CSGSRGFDYGYTF TGCAGCGGCTCCAGGGGTTTTGACTATGGCTACACCTTC TRBV29-1 NA many TRBJ1-2
CASSTNRDRGVNEQFF TGTGCCAGTAGTACCAACCGGGACAGGGGTGTCAATGAGCAGTTCTTC TRBV19 TRBD1 many TRBJ2-1
CASSGDSPREPLHF TGTGCCAGCAGCGGGGACAGCCCTAGGGAACCCCTCCACTTT TRBV9 TRBD1 many TRBJ1-6
CASSSLGAGFYSNQPQHF TGTGCCAGTAGTAGCCTCGGGGCAGGGTTTTATAGCAATCAGCCCCAGCATTTT TRBV19 NA many TRBJ1-5